This T cell receptor beta chain was identified in a study of CD8 T cells in Susac syndrome. Random-hexamer reverse transcription was applied to about 0.45 to 1 ug RNA. TCRdb re-analysed the immunoSEQ multiplex PCR reads in MiXCR, keeping a single row per CDR3 protein. The data contain about 430,000 distinct CDR3 sequences, more than 80% of them seen just once; the ten biggest clones take up approximately 0.12%. Between the trimmed V and J ends, which lost 3 bases and 0 bases, there was a span of 9 bases. The V gene's germline CDR1 is DFQATT and CDR2 SNEGSKA (reference sequence). The length of the CDR3 is 13 residues.

This chain connects TRBV20-1 to TRBJ2-7, with D perhaps TRBD1 (6 bases). The sequencing sample was made of CD8+ T cells from PBMCs. The sequence came from a human donor with multiple sclerosis. The CDR3 loop is CSASGDNSYEQYF. The CDR3 bases are TGCAGTGCTAGCGGGGACAACTCCTACGAGCAGTACTTC.